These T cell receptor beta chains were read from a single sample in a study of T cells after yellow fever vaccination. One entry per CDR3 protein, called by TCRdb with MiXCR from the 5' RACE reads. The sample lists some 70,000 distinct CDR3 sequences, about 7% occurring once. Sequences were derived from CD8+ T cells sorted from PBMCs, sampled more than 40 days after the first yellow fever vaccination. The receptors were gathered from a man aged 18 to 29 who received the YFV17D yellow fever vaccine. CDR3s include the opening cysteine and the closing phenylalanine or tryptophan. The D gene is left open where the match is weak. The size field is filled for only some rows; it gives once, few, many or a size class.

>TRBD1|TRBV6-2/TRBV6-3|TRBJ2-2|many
CASRRQGTGELFF
TGTGCCAGCAGACGACAGGGAACCGGGGAGCTGTTTTTT
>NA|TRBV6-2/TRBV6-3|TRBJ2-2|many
CASKFGELFF
TGTGCCAGCAAGTTCGGGGAGCTGTTTTTT
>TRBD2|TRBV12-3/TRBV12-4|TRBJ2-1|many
CASRPPGGLIHEQFF
TGTGCCAGCAGACCTCCGGGGGGGCTAATCCATGAGCAGTTCTTC
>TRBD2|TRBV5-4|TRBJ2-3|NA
CASSLSVFGGGAVDTQYF
TGTGCCAGCAGCTTGAGCGTCTTTGGCGGGGGGGCTGTAGATACGCAGTATTTT
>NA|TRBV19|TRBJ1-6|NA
CASSMALGARSPLHF
TGTGCCAGTAGTATGGCCCTGGGGGCGCGCTCACCCCTCCACTTT
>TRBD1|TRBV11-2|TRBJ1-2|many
CASSLGTGDGYTF
TGTGCCAGCAGCTTAGGGACAGGGGATGGCTACACCTTC
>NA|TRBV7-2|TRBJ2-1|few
CASSFTSPDRFF
TGTGCCAGCAGCTTTACCAGCCCGGACCGGTTCTTC
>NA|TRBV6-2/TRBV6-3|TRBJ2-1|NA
CASSESGIEQFF
TGTGCCAGCAGTGAGTCAGGGATTGAGCAGTTCTTC
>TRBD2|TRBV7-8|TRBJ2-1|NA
CASSSLSTSGYNEQFF
TGTGCCAGCAGCTCTCTTTCGACTAGCGGATACAATGAGCAGTTCTTC
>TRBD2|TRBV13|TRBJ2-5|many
CASSAQTSGGAEKTQYF
TGTGCCAGCAGCGCCCAGACTAGCGGGGGGGCCGAAAAGACCCAGTACTTC
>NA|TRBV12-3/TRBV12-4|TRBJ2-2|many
CASSRGTGELFF
TGTGCCAGCAGTCGAGGGACCGGGGAGCTGTTTTTT
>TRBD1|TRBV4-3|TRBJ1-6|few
CASSPDRGPSPLHF
TGCGCCAGCAGCCCGGACAGGGGGCCCTCACCCCTCCACTTT
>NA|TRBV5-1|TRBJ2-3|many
CASSLGRGYLDTQYF
TGCGCCAGCAGCTTGGGACGAGGGTACTTGGATACGCAGTATTTT
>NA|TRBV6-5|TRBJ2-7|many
CASSPGFPYEQYF
TGTGCCAGCAGTCCGGGATTCCCCTACGAGCAGTACTTC
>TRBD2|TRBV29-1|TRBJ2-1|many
CSVVLAGGNNEQFF
TGCAGCGTTGTACTAGCGGGGGGGAACAATGAGCAGTTCTTC
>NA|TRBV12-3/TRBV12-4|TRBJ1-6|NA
CASSPALSGALHF
TGTGCCAGCAGTCCCGCATTGTCTGGAGCCCTCCACTTT
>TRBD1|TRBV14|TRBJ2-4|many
CASSQTGGIQYF
TGTGCCAGCAGCCAAACAGGGGGCATTCAGTACTTC
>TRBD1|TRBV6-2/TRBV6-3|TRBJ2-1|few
CASSYVGTGENYNEQFF
TGTGCCAGCAGTTACGTTGGGACAGGGGAAAATTACAATGAGCAGTTCTTC
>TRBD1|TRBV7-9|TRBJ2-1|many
CASSLGRTGPYNEQFF
TGTGCCAGCAGCCTCGGAAGGACAGGGCCCTACAATGAGCAGTTCTTC
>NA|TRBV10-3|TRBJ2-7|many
CAISESDSSYEQYF
TGTGCCATCAGTGAGTCGGACAGCTCCTACGAGCAGTACTTC
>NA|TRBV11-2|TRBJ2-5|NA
CASSFPPGGFQETQYF
TGTGCCAGCAGCTTTCCCCCCGGGGGATTCCAAGAGACCCAGTACTTC
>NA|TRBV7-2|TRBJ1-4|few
CASPTATNEKLFF
TGTGCCAGCCCGACAGCAACTAATGAAAAACTGTTTTTT
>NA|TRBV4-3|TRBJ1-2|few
CASSQGDWGTVGYTF
TGCGCCAGCAGCCAAGGGGACTGGGGGACCGTGGGCTACACCTTC
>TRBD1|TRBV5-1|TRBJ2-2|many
CASSYEQGTSGELFF
TGCGCCAGCAGCTACGAACAGGGGACATCCGGGGAGCTGTTTTTT
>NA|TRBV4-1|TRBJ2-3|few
CASSQEGGPDTQYF
TGCGCCAGCAGCCAGGAGGGAGGCCCAGATACGCAGTATTTT
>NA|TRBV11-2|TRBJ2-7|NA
CASSLGLVEQYF
TGTGCCAGCAGCTTAGGCTTGGTCGAGCAGTACTTC
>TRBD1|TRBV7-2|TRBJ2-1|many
CASSLYRGNEQFF
TGTGCCAGCAGCTTGTACAGGGGCAATGAGCAGTTCTTC
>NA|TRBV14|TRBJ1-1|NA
CASSQEGALNTEAFF
TGTGCCAGCAGCCAAGAGGGGGCTCTGAACACTGAAGCTTTCTTT
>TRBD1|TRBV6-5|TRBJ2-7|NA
CASSYFTPTGEQYF
TGTGCCAGCAGTTACTTTACCCCGACAGGGGAGCAGTACTTC
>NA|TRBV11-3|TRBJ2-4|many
CASSLPGPDRLAKNIQYF
TGTGCCAGCAGCTTACCTGGGCCGGACCGATTAGCCAAAAACATTCAGTACTTC
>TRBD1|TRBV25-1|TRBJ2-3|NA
CASSEGQDPDTQYF
TGTGCCAGCAGTGAAGGACAGGACCCGGATACGCAGTATTTT
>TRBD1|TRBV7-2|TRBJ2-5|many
CASSLAGGSQETQYF
TGTGCCAGCAGCTTAGCAGGGGGCAGCCAAGAGACCCAGTACTTC
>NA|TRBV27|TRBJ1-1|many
CASSAGGTEAFF
TGTGCCAGCAGTGCAGGAGGAACTGAAGCTTTCTTT
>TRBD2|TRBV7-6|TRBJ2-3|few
CASSNGLAGETDTQYF
TGTGCCAGCAGCAATGGACTAGCGGGGGAGACAGATACGCAGTATTTT
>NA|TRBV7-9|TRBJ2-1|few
CASSPRETGASNEQFF
TGTGCCAGCAGCCCACGTGAGACGGGGGCCTCCAATGAGCAGTTCTTC
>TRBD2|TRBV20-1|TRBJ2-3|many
CSARGLAGDSDTQYF
TGCAGTGCTAGGGGACTAGCGGGGGACTCAGATACGCAGTATTTT
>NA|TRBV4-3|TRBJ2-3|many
CASSQGSAGAYTDTQYF
TGCGCCAGCAGCCAAGGTTCTGCGGGGGCTTACACAGATACGCAGTATTTT
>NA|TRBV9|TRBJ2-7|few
CASNQDGTYEQYF
TGTGCCAGCAACCAGGACGGAACCTACGAGCAGTACTTC
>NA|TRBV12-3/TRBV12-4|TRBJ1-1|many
CASSFLGTEAFF
TGTGCCAGCAGTTTCTTAGGGACTGAAGCTTTCTTT
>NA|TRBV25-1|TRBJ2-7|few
CASSVGQGSEQYF
TGTGCCAGCAGTGTCGGGCAGGGGAGCGAGCAGTACTTC
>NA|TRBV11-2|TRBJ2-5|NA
CASSLLATYQETQYF
TGTGCCAGCAGCTTACTAGCGACTTACCAAGAGACCCAGTACTTC
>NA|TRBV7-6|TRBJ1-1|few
CASSLITGTADTEAFF
TGTGCCAGCAGCTTAATCACTGGGACGGCCGACACTGAAGCTTTCTTT
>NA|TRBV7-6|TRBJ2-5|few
CASSFFRETQYF
TGTGCCAGCAGCTTTTTCCGTGAGACCCAGTACTTC
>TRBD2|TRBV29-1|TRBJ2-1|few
CSVERAGGFGEQFF
TGCAGCGTTGAACGAGCGGGGGGGTTCGGTGAGCAGTTCTTC
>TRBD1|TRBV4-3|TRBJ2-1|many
CASAGDRVPYNEQFF
TGCGCCTCCGCTGGGGACAGGGTCCCCTACAATGAGCAGTTCTTC
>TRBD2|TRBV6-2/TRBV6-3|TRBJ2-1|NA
CASSRTSGGPVENEQFF
TGTGCCAGCAGCCGGACTAGCGGGGGGCCAGTGGAGAATGAGCAGTTCTTC
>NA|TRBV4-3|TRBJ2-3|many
CASSQERPTDTQYF
TGCGCCAGCAGCCAAGAGAGGCCCACAGATACGCAGTATTTT
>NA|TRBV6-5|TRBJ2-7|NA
CASSYGRIGSYEQYF
TGTGCCAGCAGTTACGGCAGGATCGGGTCCTACGAGCAGTACTTC
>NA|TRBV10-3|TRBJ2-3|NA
CAISEVGDTQYF
TGTGCCATCAGTGAGGTCGGAGATACGCAGTATTTT
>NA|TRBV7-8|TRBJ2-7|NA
CASSFKFFTYEQYF
TGTGCCAGCAGCTTTAAGTTTTTTACCTACGAGCAGTACTTC
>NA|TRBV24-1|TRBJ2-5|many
CATSDKLDQETQYF
TGTGCCACCAGTGACAAACTAGACCAAGAGACCCAGTACTTC
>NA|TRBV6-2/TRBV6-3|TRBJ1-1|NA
CASSYPDGQHTEAFF
TGTGCCAGCAGTTACCCGGACGGCCAGCACACTGAAGCTTTCTTT
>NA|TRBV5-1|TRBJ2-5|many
CASSLRRPQETQYF
TGCGCCAGCAGCTTGAGGCGCCCGCAGGAGACCCAGTACTTC